This T cell receptor (beta chain) was captured in a study of CD8+ T cells in alopecia areata (dated by TCRdb to 2017 to 2018). Looking at the study overall: Treated patients were enrolled in an open-label pilot trial of oral tofacitinib at 5 to 10 mg twice daily for moderate-to-severe alopecia areata. Patients received tofacitinib for 6 to 18 months and were then followed off drug for 6 months to check for delayed response and recurrence. For the treated patients, the SALT score, which quantifies what percentage of scalp surface area is affected, served as the measure of disease severity. High-throughput TCRbeta sequencing was used to examine T cell clonal expansion in alopecia areata in both the C3H/HeJ mouse model and human patients. In humans, TCRbeta sequencing was performed on scalp tissue and on sorted CD4+ and CD8+ peripheral blood T cells from healthy controls and from patients with patchy or totalis/universalis alopecia areata. Biopsies were taken from tofacitinib-treated patients at baseline and again at 4 and 24 weeks into treatment, and several of those patients also had a later scalp biopsy. Scalp clonality was compared among normal scalp (n=4), patchy alopecia areata scalp (n=8), and alopecia totalis/universalis scalp (n=8). The RNA source kit depended on sample type: the PAXgene miRNA kit for fixed scalp, the miRNeasy kit for PBMCs, and the RNeasy kit for mouse skin. TCRbeta CDR3 regions were amplified by immunoSEQ multiplex PCR with 35 Vbeta forward and 13 Jbeta reverse primers.

Comments on this clone: It lacks a known antigen. No quality values exist for individual bases; no much larger clone is one base distant.

Library construction relied on the immunoSEQ multiplex PCR assay. RNA was extracted from all samples and reverse transcribed into cDNA, which served as template for TCR sequencing. First-strand cDNA was synthesized using SuperScript III with a 2:1 mix of oligo-dT and random hexamers. A synthetic immune receptor repertoire was used to measure amplification bias, and any remaining bias was corrected computationally. The study's own analysis went as follows. Raw reads were preprocessed to remove errors, and CDR3 was defined by IMGT conventions from the conserved cysteine to phenylalanine. To get clonality, Shannon entropy was normalized by log2 of the number of productive unique TCRs and the result was subtracted from 1. CD4 or CD8 identity of scalp clones was inferred by cross-referencing scalp TCRbeta sequences with sorted blood CD4 and CD8 repertoires. This immuneACCESS table, as held by TCRdb, lists in-frame sequences with V and J called but not all clones. Of the missing ones, under half trace to an unresolved V gene in checked studies; the others have no known cause. That table supplies the V and J calls and clone size; D and trimming were determined from the DNA. In all, the sample holds 180,000 or so clones, and around 51% of those were seen once. The top ten clones comprise around 10% of the sample.

What the research found in general, with its limitations: Because the treated cohort was small and had just a single nonresponder, larger studies are needed to establish links between baseline CD8+ expansion and response. Tofacitinib significantly lowered scalp clonality and the number of expanded CD8+ clones among the top 100 scalp clones. During tofacitinib treatment, many expanded lesional clones stuck around in both scalp and blood, and this persistence may partly explain why relapse happens after treatment is stopped. Lesional scalp, especially in alopecia totalis/universalis, showed higher clonality and more expanded CD8+ clones than normal scalp, suggesting antigenic drive. Compared with mice, TCR sequences shared between patients were less clear, possibly partly because of HLA diversity across the patient population. Unlike mouse skin, where gammadelta T cells dominate, normal human skin contains resident alphabeta T cells that get sequenced too, which complicates analysis of the scalp TCR repertoire.

In the paper's terms, the treatment or condition label means: oral pan-JAK inhibitor, 5-10 mg twice daily. Lesional scalp punch biopsies and peripheral blood were collected from alopecia areata patients. After PBMCs were isolated by density centrifugation and stained for CD3, CD4 and CD8, a FACSAria was used to sort CD4+ and CD8+ T cells. At the junction V is shortened by 5 bases and J by 4 bases; bases outside the gene matches: 7. CDR1 and CDR2 are drawn from the germline V gene (reference sequence): MNHEY, SMNVEV. Including cysteine and phenylalanine, the CDR3 has 16 amino acids. Of the read, only the CDR3 DNA is kept; its 48 bases are in frame from base 1.

This material consisted of CD8+ T cells sorted from blood, taken between weeks 51 and 54, from a patient treated with tofacitinib. The TCR was taken from a human donor with alopecia areata. The V gene is TRBV27 and the J gene is TRBJ2-6; 8 central bases correspond to TRBD1. The CDR3 amino acid sequence is: CASSTTGALGANVLTF. The nucleotide sequence reads TGTGCCAGCAGTACGACAGGGGCGTTAGGGGCCAACGTCCTGACTTTC.